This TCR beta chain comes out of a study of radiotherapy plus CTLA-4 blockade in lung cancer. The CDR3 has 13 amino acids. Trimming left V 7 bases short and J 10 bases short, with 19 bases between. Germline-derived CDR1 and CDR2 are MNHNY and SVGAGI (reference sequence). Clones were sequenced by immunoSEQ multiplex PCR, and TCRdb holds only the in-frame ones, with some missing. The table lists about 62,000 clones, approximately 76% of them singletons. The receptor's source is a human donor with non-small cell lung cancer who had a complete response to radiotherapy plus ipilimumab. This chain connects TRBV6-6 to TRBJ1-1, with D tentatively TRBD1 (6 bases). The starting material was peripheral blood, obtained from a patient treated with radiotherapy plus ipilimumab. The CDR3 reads CASNSDAGAGAFF. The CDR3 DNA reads TGTGCCAGCAACTCCGACGCGGGGGCGGGAGCTTTCTTT.